These 30 T cell receptor beta chains came from one sample sequenced in a study of blood T cell repertoires in COVID-19. TCRdb's copy holds only in-frame clones and misses some; the assay was immunoSEQ multiplex PCR. The table includes 160,000 or so clones, around four fifths detected once. The sequenced sample consisted of peripheral blood. The receptors come from a woman of 80 years or more with acute or convalescent COVID-19.

Only one count was recorded for this clone. This rearrangement joins TRBV28 to TRBJ1-4; 8 bases agree with TRBD1. Germline CDR1 and CDR2: MDHEN and SYDVKM. The length of the CDR3 is 14 residues. V shed 4 bases, J shed 8 bases, and the junction held 6 bases outside the gene matches. The CDR3 region has the DNA TGTGCCAGCAGTTCCAGGGGGCGCGCGGAAAAACTGTTTTTT. This gives the protein CASSSRGRAEKLFF.

The CDR3 spells CASSLNGGYGYTF. CDR3 bases: TGTGCCAGCAGCTTAAACGGGGGCTATGGCTACACCTTC. The rearrangement links TRBV7-2 to TRBJ1-2, with a weak D call TRBD1 (5 bases). Trimming left V 2 bases short and J 4 bases short, with 8 bases between. This CDR3 is 13 amino acids long. Germline CDR1 SGHTA, CDR2 FQGNSA.

This chain links TRBV5-4 with TRBJ2-5, with 11 bases matching TRBD2. Germline V gene lookup returns CDR1 SGHNT and CDR2 YYREEE (reference sequence). This CDR3 contains 16 residues. V dropped 4 bases and J dropped 1; count of bases not matched to a gene: 6. The CDR3: CASSIPGLAAQETQYF. DNA of the CDR3: TGTGCCAGCAGCATTCCGGGACTAGCGGCCCAAGAGACCCAGTACTTC.

In DNA, the CDR3 is TGTGCCTGGAGTTTAACAGTTTATGGCTACACCTTC. This codes for CAWSLTVYGYTF. The chain employs TRBV30 and TRBJ1-2; D is unresolved. Germline CDR1 and CDR2: GTSNPN and SVGIG (reference sequence). This CDR3 has 12 amino acids. The V and J ends lost 2 bases and 5 bases respectively, with 9 bases between them. The entire variable domain, with the rest obtained from reference TRBV30 and TRBJ1-2, is as follows: SQTIHQWPATLVQPVGSPLSLECTVEGTSNPNLYWYRQAAGRGLQLLFYSVGIGQISSEVPQNLSASRPQDRQFILSSKKLLLSDSGFYLCAWSLTVYGYTFGSGTRLTVV.

V and J are TRBV4-1 and TRBJ1-2; 9 bases match TRBD1. CDR1 is MGHRA, CDR2 YSYEKL, per germline. V shed 4 bases and J 4 bases; nucleotides not matched to a gene: 7. This CDR3 is built from 15 residues. The CDR3 DNA reads as TGCGCCAGCAGCCGAGCGGGACAGGGTACCTATGGCTACACCTTC. Translating gives CASSRAGQGTYGYTF.

The chain is built from TRBV9 and TRBJ1-3; D remains ambiguous. Germline CDR1 reads SGDLS; CDR2 reads YYNGEE. This CDR3 has 14 amino acids. Trimming cost V 3 bases and J 4 bases, with 11 bases left between them. Written as DNA, the CDR3 is TGTGCCAGCAGCGCCCTTTCCTCCGGAAACACCATATATTTT. It encodes CASSALSSGNTIYF.

The chain has TRBV5-8 and TRBJ1-2; D ambiguous. The CDR3 consists of 12 residues. Germline CDR1 reads SGHTS; CDR2 reads YDEGEE. Trimming removed 4 bases at V and 5 bases at J, with 9 bases between. The CDR3 protein is CASSPMRYGYTF. The CDR3, as DNA: TGTGCCAGCAGCCCCATGAGATATGGCTACACCTTC.

V usage is TRBV14 and J usage is TRBJ1-2; D might be TRBD1 (5 bases). V gave up 1 base and J gave up 2 bases, with 8 bases separating them. The length of the CDR3 is 14 residues. Germline V CDR1 and CDR2: SGHDN, FVKESK. The CDR3 spells CASSQVSGNYGYTF. The CDR3 DNA follows: TGTGCCAGCAGCCAAGTTTCAGGGAACTATGGCTACACCTTC.

The V and J genes are TRBV30 and TRBJ1-6; D is unresolved. Germline values: CDR1 GTSNPN, CDR2 SVGIG (reference sequence). V was clipped by 3 bases and J by 1 base, with 13 bases between them. The CDR3 totals 16 residues. The CDR3, as DNA: TGTGCCTGGAGCTTAGTCCCGGGATCCTATAATTCACCCCTCCACTTT. Its protein product is CAWSLVPGSYNSPLHF.

The rearrangement joins TRBV5-5 to TRBJ2-1, with 10 bases matching TRBD2. This CDR3 region has 15 residues. V lost 4 bases, J lost 6 bases, and 7 bases stayed unmatched. Germline CDR1 is SGHKS and CDR2 is YYEKEE (reference sequence). Here the CDR3 reads CASSTGGTSVNEQFF. In DNA, the CDR3 is TGTGCCAGCAGCACGGGTGGGACTAGCGTCAATGAGCAGTTCTTC.

The V call is TRBV6-5, the J call TRBJ1-2; D gene uncertain. Germline V gene lookup returns CDR1 MNHEY and CDR2 SVGAGI. CDR3 length equals 10 residues. Trimming took off 10 bases at V and 8 bases at J, with 11 bases between the two ends. CDR3 bases: TGTGCCACCCTCAAGCTGGGCTACACCTTC. It translates to CATLKLGYTF.

The chain links TRBV7-6 to TRBJ2-5; 9 bases are shared with TRBD1. Germline loops: CDR1 SGHVS, CDR2 FNYEAQ. The CDR3 sequence is 16 residues long. V dropped 1 base and J dropped 2; count of bases not matched to a gene: 5. The CDR3 sequence: CASSLGTGAVQETQYF. The DNA for the CDR3 is TGTGCCAGCAGCTTAGGGACAGGGGCGGTTCAAGAGACCCAGTACTTC. Supplemented by reference TRBV7-6 and TRBJ2-5, the full variable domain reads GAGVSQSPRYKVTKRGQDVALRCDPISGHVSLYWYRQALGQGPEFLTYFNYEAQQDKSGLPNDRFSAERPEGSISTLTIQRTEQRDSAMYRCASSLGTGAVQETQYFGPGTRLLVL.

The chain recombines TRBV6-6 with TRBJ1-5; D perhaps matches TRBD1 (5 bases). Trimming left V 7 bases short and J 7 bases short, with 14 bases between. Germline loops: CDR1 MNHNY, CDR2 SVGAGI (reference sequence). The CDR3 is made up of 13 amino acids. The CDR3 sequence is CASKAGSNQPQHF. The CDR3 DNA sequence: TGTGCCAGCAAGGCAGGGTCGAACCAGCCCCAGCATTTT.

The V gene is TRBV5-1, the J gene TRBJ2-6; D may be TRBD1 (5 bases). Germline loops: CDR1 SGHRS, CDR2 YFSETQ. This CDR3 contains 16 residues. V lost 4 bases and J lost 1, with 12 bases in between. The CDR3 sequence is CASSPEGASGANVLTF. The CDR3 DNA reads TGCGCCAGCAGCCCCGAAGGGGCGTCTGGGGCCAACGTCCTGACTTTC.

The rearrangement uses TRBV10-3 and TRBJ2-5; 14 bases match TRBD2. The V segment lost 3 bases and the J segment 2 bases; nucleotides outside the gene matches: 2. The CDR3 contains 16 residues. Germline CDR1 is ENHRY and CDR2 is SYGVKD. CDR3 amino acids: CAISDGTSGGQETQYF. DNA for the CDR3: TGTGCCATCAGTGATGGGACTAGCGGGGGTCAAGAGACCCAGTACTTC.

This clone was observed a few times. The CDR3 bases are TGTGCCAGCTCACTCGGGACAGTCAATGAAAAACTGTTTTTT. Protein: CASSLGTVNEKLFF. The chain combines TRBV18 with TRBJ1-4; 7 positions agree with TRBD1. CDR3 size: 14 residues. Germline assignment: CDR1 KGHSH and CDR2 LQKENI. V was clipped by 4 bases and J by 5 bases; unmatched bases: 4. The full variable domain, completed using reference TRBV18 and TRBJ1-4, is NAGVMQNPRHLVRRRGQEARLRCSPMKGHSHVYWYRQLPEEGLKFMVYLQKENIIDESGMPKERFSAEFPKEGPSILRIQQVVRGDSAAYFCASSLGTVNEKLFFGSGTQLSVL.

V is TRBV30 and J is TRBJ1-1; a weak D match, TRBD1 (5 bases). Trimming stripped 3 bases from V and 4 bases from J, with 21 bases between. Germline values: CDR1 GTSNPN, CDR2 SVGIG (reference sequence). There are 16 residues in the CDR3. The chain's CDR3 is CAWSVSQGNKITEAFF. Here the CDR3 DNA reads TGTGCCTGGAGCGTCAGCCAGGGTAATAAGATCACTGAAGCTTTCTTT.

Regarding this clone: Compared with germline, one end of the junction differs, possibly owing to a read error. The rearrangement uses TRBV7-3 and TRBJ2-2; the D is unclear. This CDR3 has 14 amino acids. In germline, CDR1 is SGHTA, CDR2 FQGTGA. As DNA, the CDR3 is TGTGCCAGCAGCCTAACGAGGTACACCGGGGAGCTGTTTTTT. Amino acids: CASSLTRYTGELFF.

This clone was seen a few times. The DNA for the CDR3 is TGCAGTGCCCGAAGGGGCCAGCCCCAGCATTTT. Residues: CSARRGQPQHF. This chain links TRBV20-1 with TRBJ1-5; tentative D call: TRBD1 (5 bases). The CDR3 totals 11 residues. Germline V gene lookup returns CDR1 DFQATT and CDR2 SNEGSKA (reference sequence). The V gene lost 6 bases and the J gene lost 7 bases, with 10 bases spanning the gap.

The chain combines TRBV28 with TRBJ1-5, with D perhaps TRBD1 (5 bases). Germline V CDR1 and CDR2: MDHEN, SYDVKM. The length of the CDR3 is 13 residues. Trimming took off 8 bases at V and 7 bases at J, with 15 bases between the two ends. The CDR3 DNA reads as TGTGCCAGCGGACGGGGGGGGTTCCAGCCCCAGCATTTT. Translating gives CASGRGGFQPQHF. The whole variable domain, filled in from reference TRBV28 and TRBJ1-5, reads DVKVTQSSRYLVKRTGEKVFLECVQDMDHENMFWYRQDPGLGLRLIYFSYDVKMKEKGDIPEGYSVSREKKERFSLILESASTNQTSMYLCASGRGGFQPQHFGDGTRLSIL.

The rearrangement joins TRBV19 to TRBJ2-6; no definite D call. Between the trimmed V and J ends, which lost 10 bases and 0 bases, there was a span of 10 bases. The length of the CDR3 is 14 residues. Per the germline V gene, CDR1 is LNHDA and CDR2 is SQIVND (reference sequence). DNA for the CDR3: TGTGCCATCAAAGAGAGCTCTGGGGCCAACGTCCTGACTTTC. Protein sequence: CAIKESSGANVLTF.

The sample holds one count of this clone. This chain uses TRBV10-3 with TRBJ2-3, with 9 bases fitting TRBD2. CDR1 ENHRY and CDR2 SYGVKD come from the germline V gene. CDR3 length equals 15 residues. The junction had 6 bases not matched to a gene; V was cut back by 4 bases and J by 4 bases. The CDR3 DNA is TGTGCCATCAGTGTGGTAGCGGGAGAAGCAGATACGCAGTATTTT. As protein: CAISVVAGEADTQYF.

This clone turned up a few times. The CDR3 spells CASSFRGQGGGYTF. CDR3 coding DNA: TGTGCCAGCAGCTTCCGAGGACAGGGAGGCGGCTACACCTTC. This chain joins TRBV7-2 and TRBJ1-2; TRBD1 matches 8 bases. V was pared by 3 bases and J by 8 bases, with 8 bases of the junction left unmatched. The CDR3 contains 14 residues. The germline V gene has CDR1 SGHTA and CDR2 FQGNSA.

The V gene is TRBV7-3, the J gene TRBJ1-2; tentative D call: TRBD1 (5 bases). The CDR3 loop spans 16 amino acids. Between the trimmed V and J ends, which lost 2 bases and 4 bases, there was a span of 17 bases. Germline CDR1 and CDR2: SGHTA and FQGTGA. The DNA for the CDR3 is TGTGCCAGCAGCTTAGTCGGGGGTCGGTCGTCCTATGGCTACACCTTC. Translating it yields CASSLVGGRSSYGYTF.

The V call is TRBV15, the J call TRBJ2-7, with a weak D call TRBD2 (5 bases). V shed 5 bases and J shed 1 base, with 9 bases lying between them. Germline CDR1 and CDR2: LNHNV and YYDKDF (reference sequence). This CDR3 has 13 residues. CDR3 residues: CATSDRRSYEQYF. The CDR3 DNA reads TGTGCCACCAGCGATCGGAGGTCCTACGAGCAGTACTTC.

The CDR3 region has the DNA TGTGCCAGCAGCGCCGGGGGTACGCAGTATTTT. Translation gives CASSAGGTQYF. V is TRBV7-9 and J is TRBJ2-3; perhaps TRBD2 as D (6 bases). This CDR3 is built from 11 residues. Germline values: CDR1 SEHNR, CDR2 FQNEAQ (reference sequence). The germline V and J ends were trimmed by 5 bases and 8 bases, with 8 bases remaining between them.

The V and J genes are TRBV2 and TRBJ1-2; perhaps TRBD1 as D (5 bases). Trimming removed 2 bases from V and 5 bases from J, with 9 bases in between. The CDR3 contains 13 residues. CDR1 is SNHLY and CDR2 is FYNNEI in the germline V gene. CDR3 region: CASSEQGAYGYTF. The CDR3 nucleotides read TGTGCCAGCAGTGAACAGGGTGCTTATGGCTACACCTTC.

This chain links TRBV5-1 with TRBJ1-1, with D perhaps matching TRBD1 (5 bases). V was trimmed by 3 bases and J by 0 bases, leaving 9 bases between them. The CDR3 runs to 14 residues. Germline V gene lookup returns CDR1 SGHRS and CDR2 YFSETQ. CDR3 bases: TGCGCCAGCAGCTCCGACAGAATGAACACTGAAGCTTTCTTT. Translated: CASSSDRMNTEAFF.

The genes are TRBV5-1 and TRBJ1-1; D is possibly TRBD1 (6 bases). Germline values: CDR1 SGHRS, CDR2 YFSETQ. With 4 bases removed from V and 2 bases from J, the gap between germline ends came to 12 bases. CDR3 length equals 14 residues. CDR3 sequence (DNA): TGCGCCAGCAGCCCACAGGGACCTAACACTGAAGCTTTCTTT. It specifies CASSPQGPNTEAFF.

The chain joins TRBV27 to TRBJ1-4, with D unresolved. V gave up 2 bases and J gave up 2 bases, with 9 bases separating them. The length of the CDR3 is 15 residues. Germline CDR1 reads MNHEY; CDR2 reads SMNVEV (reference sequence). The CDR3 loop is CASSLAGRTNEKLFF. The DNA of the CDR3 is TGTGCCAGCAGTTTAGCCGGCAGGACTAATGAAAAACTGTTTTTT.